Listed here are 32 T cell receptor beta chains from one sample, sequenced in a study of long-term antiretroviral therapy in people with HIV. The immunoSEQ assay was v3.0, run at survey level. Generated by immunoSEQ multiplex PCR, the TCRdb table keeps only in-frame clones and is missing some. The data show roughly 28,000 clones, 95% seen once. The sample consisted of unsorted PBMCs, taken 5.3 years after starting antiretroviral therapy. The receptors derive from a man in his fifties or sixties with HIV.

This chain links TRBV7-2 with TRBJ1-2; D uncertain. Germline CDR1 is SGHTA and CDR2 is FQGNSA. V lost 4 bases and J 4 bases, leaving 10 bases between the germline ends. This CDR3 comprises 13 residues. Here the CDR3 DNA reads TGTGCCAGCAGCTCAGCCGGCTTCTATGGCTACACCTTC. This gives the protein CASSSAGFYGYTF.

V and J are TRBV19 and TRBJ2-1, with D perhaps TRBD1 (6 bases). From germline, CDR1 is LNHDA and CDR2 SQIVND (reference sequence). The V gene lost 3 bases and the J gene lost 3 bases, with 12 bases spanning the gap. The CDR3 loop spans 15 amino acids. The DNA of the CDR3 is TGTGCCAGTAGTATGCAACAGGGCTACTACAATGAGCAGTTCTTC. Translating gives CASSMQQGYYNEQFF.

This clone was found once. The gene calls are TRBV29-1 and TRBJ2-7; 7 bases align to TRBD1. From germline, CDR1 is SQVTM and CDR2 ANQGSEA. The ends lost 4 bases at V and 5 bases at J; junction bases unmatched: 5. The CDR3 is 12 amino acids. CDR3: CSVVTGYDEQYF. The DNA of the CDR3 is TGCAGCGTTGTGACAGGGTACGACGAGCAGTACTTC.

A single count supports this clone. The V gene is TRBV7-2, the J gene TRBJ2-7, with D perhaps assigned TRBD1 or TRBD2 (5 bases each). The V and J ends lost 0 bases and 12 bases respectively, with 21 bases between them. Germline values: CDR1 SGHTA, CDR2 FQGNSA. The CDR3 has 15 residues. The CDR3 DNA sequence: TGTGCCAGCAGCTTAGCAGGGGACCTACTAGGACAAGCGTACTTC. Translation: CASSLAGDLLGQAYF. Drawing the rest from reference TRBV7-2 and TRBJ2-7, the complete variable domain is GAGVSQSPSNKVTEKGKDVELRCDPISGHTALYWYRQSLGQGLEFLIYFQGNSAPDKSGLPSDRFSAERTGGSVSTLTIQRTQQEDSAVYLCASSLAGDLLGQAYFGPGTRLTVT.

This chain connects TRBV4-3 to TRBJ2-1; D uncertain. This CDR3 comprises 14 residues. CDR1 is LGHNA and CDR2 is YSLEER in the germline V gene. With 0 bases removed from V and 4 bases from J, the gap between germline ends came to 7 bases. The CDR3 loop reads CASSQERSYNEQFF. DNA of the CDR3: TGCGCCAGCAGCCAAGAGAGAAGTTACAATGAGCAGTTCTTC.

The CDR3 sequence: CASSQDLTGAVNTEAFF. The CDR3 bases are TGCGCCAGCAGCCAAGATCTGACAGGGGCCGTAAACACTGAAGCTTTCTTT. The chain is built from TRBV4-3 and TRBJ1-1; 8 bases line up with TRBD1. Germline assignment: CDR1 LGHNA and CDR2 YSLEER. The CDR3 consists of 17 residues. V dropped 0 bases and J dropped 2; count of bases not matched to a gene: 8.

This chain joins TRBV4-3 and TRBJ2-3; 8 bases are a match to TRBD1. The CDR3 has 16 amino acids. Germline lookup yields CDR1 LGHNA and CDR2 YSLEER. The ends lost 1 base at V and 1 base at J; junction bases unmatched: 4. The CDR3 sequence is CASSQVVTGGTDTQYF. CDR3 bases: TGCGCCAGCAGCCAAGTTGTGACAGGGGGCACAGATACGCAGTATTTT.

The rearrangement uses TRBV28 and TRBJ1-5; D is undetermined. Trimming took off 6 bases at V and 4 bases at J, with 7 bases between the two ends. The CDR3 contains 12 residues. Germline CDR1 MDHEN, CDR2 SYDVKM. The CDR3 nucleotides read TGTGCCAGCAGGTCTCCTAATCAGCCCCAGCATTTT. This codes for CASRSPNQPQHF.

The V call is TRBV30, the J call TRBJ1-3, with D maybe TRBD1 (5 bases). V was clipped by 0 bases and J by 9 bases, with 18 bases between them. The CDR3 has 15 amino acids. Germline CDR1 is GTSNPN and CDR2 is SVGIG (reference sequence). The CDR3 bases are TGTGCCTGGAGTGTACCTACAGGAATCGGGGGCACCATATATTTT. Translated, it gives CAWSVPTGIGGTIYF.

V is TRBV4-2 and J is TRBJ2-3; the D gene is possibly TRBD2 (5 bases). CDR3 length: 15 residues. Germline V gene lookup returns CDR1 LGHNA and CDR2 YNFKEQ. Trimming left V 4 bases short and J 4 bases short, with 15 bases between. Here the CDR3 reads CASSPYEGASDTQYF. Here the CDR3 DNA reads TGTGCCAGCAGCCCCTATGAGGGCGCCTCAGATACGCAGTATTTT.

The rearrangement joins TRBV6-6 to TRBJ2-2; possible D gene TRBD1, 5 bases. V shed 7 bases and J shed 1 base, with 13 bases lying between them. Germline V gene data show CDR1 as MNHNY and CDR2 as SVGAGI (reference sequence). This CDR3 is built from 15 residues. CDR3 sequence: CASKSRDMNTGELFF. In DNA, the CDR3 is TGTGCCAGCAAGAGCAGGGATATGAACACCGGGGAGCTGTTTTTT.

This chain links TRBV28 with TRBJ1-1; possibly TRBD1 for D (6 bases). The CDR3 spans 15 residues. Germline CDR1 and CDR2: MDHEN and SYDVKM. V lost 1 base to trimming and J lost 0 bases, with 9 bases between them. The CDR3 sequence: CASSLLQGMNTEAFF. The CDR3 coding sequence is TGTGCCAGCAGTTTATTACAGGGTATGAACACTGAAGCTTTCTTT. Based on the CDR3 plus reference TRBV28 and TRBJ1-1, the full variable domain is DVKVTQSSRYLVKRTGEKVFLECVQDMDHENMFWYRQDPGLGLRLIYFSYDVKMKEKGDIPEGYSVSREKKERFSLILESASTNQTSMYLCASSLLQGMNTEAFFGQGTRLTVV.

The CDR3 here is CASSEAGVVETQYF. The DNA for the CDR3 is TGTGCCAGCAGTGAAGCGGGGGTCGTAGAGACCCAGTACTTC. V usage is TRBV6-1 and J usage is TRBJ2-5, with D possibly called TRBD1 or TRBD2 (5 bases each). V was shortened by 0 bases and J by 4 bases, with 9 bases between the two germline ends. The CDR3 has 14 amino acids. Looked up from germline, CDR1 is MNHNS and CDR2 is SASEGT.

The chain has TRBV2 and TRBJ2-4, with TRBD1 identical over 9 bases. This CDR3 region has 13 residues. From germline, CDR1 is SNHLY and CDR2 FYNNEI. V gave up 0 bases and J gave up 15 bases; unmatched junction bases: 6. The CDR3 sequence is CASSEAHGQGLYF. Here the CDR3 DNA reads TGTGCCAGCAGTGAAGCGCATGGACAGGGGTTGTACTTC.

V and J are TRBV27 and TRBJ1-1, with D maybe TRBD1 (5 bases). The CDR3 runs to 16 residues. V gave up 6 bases and J gave up 1 base, with 18 bases separating them. Germline V lookup: CDR1 MNHEY, CDR2 SMNVEV (reference sequence). As DNA, the CDR3 is TGTGCCAGCAGCCGCAAACGGGGCCTGGGGAACACTGAAGCTTTCTTT. Amino acids: CASSRKRGLGNTEAFF.

This chain uses TRBV15 with TRBJ2-1, with 12 bases aligning to TRBD2. In germline, CDR1 is LNHNV, CDR2 YYDKDF (reference sequence). V trimming: 7 bases; J trimming: 6 bases; junction bases outside the gene matches: 4. CDR3 size: 14 residues. This CDR3 reads CATTSGGAFNEQFF. In DNA form, the CDR3 reads TGTGCCACCACTAGCGGGGGGGCATTCAATGAGCAGTTCTTC.

The V call is TRBV19, the J call TRBJ2-3; D possibly matches TRBD1 or TRBD2 (6 bases each). Germline V gene data show CDR1 as LNHDA and CDR2 as SQIVND (reference sequence). The CDR3 is 17 residues long. Trimming took off 6 bases at V and 2 bases at J, with 21 bases between the two ends. DNA for the CDR3: TGTGCCAGTAGCCCCTCCCTCGGGGGCCTATTCACAGATACGCAGTATTTT. Residues: CASSPSLGGLFTDTQYF.

This clone is a singleton in its sample. The gene calls are TRBV19 and TRBJ1-1; D not certain. Per the germline V gene, CDR1 is LNHDA and CDR2 is SQIVND (reference sequence). With 3 bases removed from V and 4 bases from J, the gap between germline ends came to 12 bases. The CDR3 spans 14 residues. CDR3 sequence reads: CASSIGGSGTEAFF. In DNA form, the CDR3 reads TGTGCCAGTAGTATCGGCGGGTCGGGCACTGAAGCTTTCTTT. Looking up the rest from reference TRBV19 and TRBJ1-1 gives the full variable domain: DGGITQSPKYLFRKEGQNVTLSCEQNLNHDAMYWYRQDPGQGLRLIYYSQIVNDFQKGDIAEGYSVSREKKESFPLTVTSAQKNPTAFYLCASSIGGSGTEAFFGQGTRLTVV.

The chain couples TRBV11-3 to TRBJ1-4; 8 nucleotides line up with TRBD1. CDR3 length: 15 residues. Germline CDR1 SGHNT, CDR2 YENEEA. V lost 3 bases and J lost 3; bases outside the gene matches: 3. The CDR3 reads CASSFGTGPNEKLFF. The CDR3 DNA reads TGTGCCAGCAGCTTCGGGACAGGCCCTAATGAAAAACTGTTTTTT.

The chain combines TRBV5-4 with TRBJ2-7; TRBD1 might be the D (6 bases). The CDR3 consists of 14 residues. Germline V gives CDR1 SGHNT, CDR2 YYREEE (reference sequence). V shed 3 bases and J shed 6 bases, with 16 bases lying between them. The CDR3, as DNA: TGTGCCAGCAGCTCTGATTATGGGGGCGCCGAGCAGTACTTC. Residues: CASSSDYGGAEQYF.

The gene calls are TRBV6-5 and TRBJ1-2; a weak D match, TRBD1 (5 bases). CDR3 size: 12 residues. Trimming removed 6 bases at V and 5 bases at J, with 10 bases between. In germline, CDR1 is MNHEY, CDR2 SVGAGI. For the CDR3, the DNA is TGTGCCAGCAGCCCAACAGGATATGGCTACACCTTC. Its translation is CASSPTGYGYTF.

The CDR3 protein is CASSLRLILAGGHTDTQYF. The CDR3 DNA is TGTGCCAGCAGCTTAAGGTTGATTCTAGCGGGGGGACACACAGATACGCAGTATTTT. The chain links TRBV7-2 to TRBJ2-3; 11 bases line up with TRBD2. V lost 2 bases and J lost 2; bases outside the gene matches: 12. Germline loops: CDR1 SGHTA, CDR2 FQGNSA. The CDR3 contains 19 residues.

The chain carries TRBV7-3 and TRBJ2-1; D is possibly TRBD1 or TRBD2 (5 bases each). This CDR3 comprises 13 residues. The germline V gene has CDR1 SGHTA and CDR2 FQGTGA. Trimming left V 2 bases short and J 7 bases short, with 9 bases between. CDR3 sequence (DNA): TGTGCCAGCAGCTTAGAGGGGTCAAATGAGCAGTTCTTC. Translation: CASSLEGSNEQFF. Looking up the rest from reference TRBV7-3 and TRBJ2-1 gives the full variable domain: GAGVSQTPSNKVTEKGKYVELRCDPISGHTALYWYRQSLGQGPEFLIYFQGTGAADDSGLPNDRFFAVRPEGSVSTLKIQRTERGDSAVYLCASSLEGSNEQFFGPGTRLTVL.

The chain has TRBV2 and TRBJ2-1; no firm D call. CDR3 length: 12 residues. Trimming cost V 10 bases and J 3 bases, with 10 bases left between them. CDR1 and CDR2 (germline): SNHLY, FYNNEI. DNA of the CDR3: TGTGCCACCACAAACAGCTACAATGAGCAGTTCTTC. Translation: CATTNSYNEQFF.

J is TRBJ2-3 and V is TRBV9, with no clear D. Trimming took 4 bases from V and 3 from J, leaving 9 bases between them. The CDR3 has 13 amino acids. The germline V gene has CDR1 SGDLS and CDR2 YYNGEE. The CDR3 DNA reads as TGTGCCAGCAGCCCCCGAAGGACAGATACGCAGTATTTT. Protein sequence: CASSPRRTDTQYF.

V gene TRBV6-4 combines with J gene TRBJ1-6; 9 bases are shared with TRBD1. The length of the CDR3 is 18 residues. Germline assignment: CDR1 MRHNA and CDR2 SNTAGT. Trimming removed 3 bases from V and 10 bases from J; junction bases left unmatched: 16. This chain's CDR3 is CASSEVYIQDRGESPLHF. The CDR3 DNA sequence: TGTGCCAGCAGTGAGGTATACATACAGGACAGGGGTGAGTCACCCCTCCACTTT.

The V gene is TRBV9, the J gene TRBJ2-3; TRBD1 is a possible D gene (6 bases). V shed 1 base and J shed 1 base, with 10 bases lying between them. The CDR3 runs 15 residues. Germline V gene lookup returns CDR1 SGDLS and CDR2 YYNGEE. The DNA for the CDR3 is TGTGCCAGCAGCGTAAGGGGGACCGGCACAGATACGCAGTATTTT. This encodes CASSVRGTGTDTQYF.

The chain carries TRBV6-6 and TRBJ2-7; a possible D gene is TRBD2 (5 bases). The CDR3 sequence is 13 residues long. Trimming pared 2 bases from V and 6 bases from J, leaving 11 bases between. From germline, CDR1 is MNHNY and CDR2 SVGAGI (reference sequence). The CDR3 loop is CASSYRELSEQYF. The CDR3 DNA is TGTGCCAGCAGTTACAGGGAGTTGAGCGAGCAGTACTTC.

The V call is TRBV27, the J call TRBJ1-6; D call uncertain. CDR3 length equals 14 residues. V was pared by 3 bases and J by 7 bases, with 10 bases between. From germline, CDR1 is MNHEY and CDR2 SMNVEV (reference sequence). CDR3 DNA: TGTGCCAGCAGTTTTCCGGGGTTAAATTCACCCCTCCACTTT. This sequence encodes CASSFPGLNSPLHF.

This chain uses TRBV18 with TRBJ2-7, with a possible D match to TRBD1 (6 bases). CDR1 is KGHSH and CDR2 is LQKENI in the germline V gene. V was clipped by 5 bases and J by 6 bases, with 17 bases between them. The CDR3 runs 14 residues. The DNA for the CDR3 is TGTGCCAGCTCAGGAGAAGACAGGCCAGTCGAGCAGTACTTC. It encodes CASSGEDRPVEQYF.

This rearrangement joins TRBV7-8 to TRBJ2-3; D could derive from TRBD1 or TRBD2 (5 bases each). CDR1 is SGHVS and CDR2 is FQNEAQ in the germline V gene. Trimming left V 3 bases short and J 1 base short, with 11 bases between. The CDR3 length is 15 residues. CDR3 amino acids: CASSFLGVGTDTQYF. CDR3 nucleotide sequence: TGTGCCAGCAGCTTTTTGGGGGTTGGCACAGATACGCAGTATTTT.

This chain connects TRBV6-5 to TRBJ2-1; D gene unclear. The CDR3 has 13 amino acids. Germline CDR1 and CDR2: MNHEY and SVGAGI. The ends were cut back, 6 bases at V and 3 bases at J, with 9 bases in the middle. The CDR3: CASREDGYNEQFF. The CDR3 DNA reads as TGTGCCAGCAGGGAAGATGGCTACAATGAGCAGTTCTTC.